This passage covers 22 T cell receptor beta chains from one sample sequenced in a study of blood T cell repertoires in COVID-19. Some clones are missing from TCRdb's copy, which holds only in-frame ones; the method was immunoSEQ multiplex PCR. The sample carries over 250,000 clones, 85% to 90% recorded once. The specimen was PBMCs or T cells enriched from blood (not recorded which). The receptors shown here come from a woman aged 55-70 years who had recovered from COVID-19.

The V and J genes are TRBV7-9 and TRBJ2-5, with unresolved D. The germline V gene has CDR1 SEHNR and CDR2 FQNEAQ (reference sequence). The CDR3 length is 14 residues. Trimming pared 1 base from V and 2 bases from J, leaving 8 bases between. DNA for the CDR3: TGTGCCAGCAGCTTAGTATCCGGTCAAGAGACCCAGTACTTC. Its translation: CASSLVSGQETQYF.

The chain's CDR3 is CASSQVGQPQHF. For the CDR3, the DNA is TGCGCCAGCAGCCAAGTCGGTCAGCCCCAGCATTTT. The chain couples TRBV4-1 to TRBJ1-5, with unresolved D. The V gene's germline CDR1 is MGHRA and CDR2 YSYEKL. This CDR3 has 12 amino acids. V was pared by 1 base and J by 6 bases, with 4 bases between.

The chain has TRBV27 and TRBJ2-5, with D maybe TRBD2 (5 bases). Germline V CDR1 and CDR2: MNHEY, SMNVEV (reference sequence). The CDR3 sequence is 13 residues long. Trimming cost V 5 bases and J 5 bases, with 12 bases left between them. The DNA for the CDR3 is TGTGCCAGCAGTGTGGGAGTTAAGGAGACCCAGTACTTC. Translating gives CASSVGVKETQYF.

The chain couples TRBV20-1 to TRBJ2-3; 11 nucleotides match TRBD2. The CDR3 is 17 residues long. V lost 3 bases, J lost 2 bases, and 10 bases stayed unmatched. CDR1 is DFQATT and CDR2 is SNEGSKA in the germline V gene (reference sequence). CDR3 sequence reads: CSASGLAGLPPTDTQYF. CDR3 coding DNA: TGCAGTGCTAGTGGACTAGCGGGCCTCCCACCCACAGATACGCAGTATTTT.

This clone has more than one count but fewer than ten. The chain is built from TRBV2 and TRBJ2-1, with TRBD1 as a possible D gene (5 bases). Germline loops: CDR1 SNHLY, CDR2 FYNNEI. This CDR3 has 15 amino acids. V was cut by 5 bases and J by 0 bases, with 11 bases left in between. The CDR3: CASSFGRDSYNEQFF. In DNA form, the CDR3 reads TGTGCCAGCAGTTTTGGCAGGGACTCCTACAATGAGCAGTTCTTC.

This clone has just one count. Here the CDR3 reads CASSRTGGSDQPQHF. The CDR3 nucleotides read TGCGCCAGCAGCCGCACAGGGGGTTCGGATCAGCCCCAGCATTTT. The chain links TRBV5-1 to TRBJ1-5; 8 positions match TRBD1. Germline trimming cut 4 bases from V and 5 bases from J; bases unmatched to any gene: 8. Germline lookup yields CDR1 SGHRS and CDR2 YFSETQ. The CDR3 runs 15 residues.

The V gene is TRBV28, the J gene TRBJ2-3; D unclear. This CDR3 is 15 amino acids long. V was clipped by 11 bases and J by 6 bases, with 24 bases between them. Per the germline V gene, CDR1 is MDHEN and CDR2 is SYDVKM. CDR3 sequence (DNA): TGTGCCCATCGGCGGCGCGACGCAGATCGGGATACGCAGTATTTT. It is translated as CAHRRRDADRDTQYF.

The rearrangement uses TRBV7-3 and TRBJ1-1; 11 bases are shared with TRBD1. CDR1 is SGHTA and CDR2 is FQGTGA in the germline V gene. The V gene end was trimmed by 4 bases and the J gene end by 6 bases; junction bases not matched to a gene: 4. The CDR3 extends over 14 amino acids. The CDR3 DNA reads as TGTGCCAGCAGCTCTGGACAGGGGGCTGCTGAAGCTTTCTTT. Protein: CASSSGQGAAEAFF. The whole variable domain, filled in from reference TRBV7-3 and TRBJ1-1, reads GAGVSQTPSNKVTEKGKYVELRCDPISGHTALYWYRQSLGQGPEFLIYFQGTGAADDSGLPNDRFFAVRPEGSVSTLKIQRTERGDSAVYLCASSSGQGAAEAFFGQGTRLTVV.

V and J are TRBV7-8 and TRBJ1-1; no clear D. The CDR3 sequence is 14 residues long. V lost 1 base and J lost 2, with 8 bases in between. In germline, CDR1 is SGHVS, CDR2 FQNEAQ. The CDR3 DNA reads as TGTGCCAGCAGCTTAGAACGGGGAAACACTGAAGCTTTCTTT. It specifies CASSLERGNTEAFF. Variable domain in full (rest from reference TRBV7-8 and TRBJ1-1): GAGVSQSPRYKVAKRGQDVALRCDPISGHVSLFWYQQALGQGPEFLTYFQNEAQLDKSGLPSDRFFAERPEGSVSTLKIQRTQQEDSAVYLCASSLERGNTEAFFGQGTRLTVV.

The chain carries TRBV29-1 and TRBJ1-1, with 7 nucleotides matching TRBD1. CDR3 length: 13 amino acids. With 2 bases clipped from V and 4 bases from J, the junction kept 4 bases outside the gene matches. Germline-derived CDR1 and CDR2 are SQVTM and ANQGSEA. CDR3: CSVETTGTTEAFF. For the CDR3, the DNA is TGCAGCGTTGAAACGACAGGGACCACTGAAGCTTTCTTT.

Turning to this clone: Other nucleotide sequences in the sample specify the same CDR3. This sequence joins TRBV9 and TRBJ2-5; 9 nucleotides line up with TRBD2. V lost 4 bases to trimming and J lost 1 base; unmatched junction nucleotides: 8. The germline V gene has CDR1 SGDLS and CDR2 YYNGEE. There are 16 residues in the CDR3. The CDR3 loop reads CASSPPSGGLQETQYF. Written as DNA, the CDR3 is TGTGCCAGCAGCCCCCCCAGCGGGGGGCTCCAAGAGACCCAGTACTTC.

This chain joins TRBV6-5 and TRBJ1-2; D gene uncertain. The CDR3 length is 15 residues. CDR1 MNHEY and CDR2 SVGAGI come from the germline V gene. Trimming took off 1 base at V and 0 bases at J, with 9 bases between the two ends. The CDR3 protein is CASSYYPGANYGYTF. The CDR3 DNA reads TGTGCCAGCAGTTACTATCCGGGAGCTAACTATGGCTACACCTTC.

The chain recombines TRBV28 with TRBJ1-3; no clear D gene. Germline-derived CDR1 and CDR2 are MDHEN and SYDVKM. Deletions cut 7 bases from V and 0 bases from J, with 13 bases between. CDR3 length: 15 amino acids. The CDR3, as DNA: TGTGCCAGCACTCCCCAGGCACTCTCTGGAAACACCATATATTTT. Protein product: CASTPQALSGNTIYF.

V and J are TRBV15 and TRBJ1-5; possible D gene TRBD1, 5 bases. The V end lost 3 bases, the J end lost 7 bases, and 16 bases lay between the germline ends. The CDR3 contains 15 residues. Germline CDR1 and CDR2: LNHNV and YYDKDF (reference sequence). The CDR3 protein is CATSSAGSAWQPQHF. CDR3 DNA sequence: TGTGCCACCAGCAGCGCAGGGTCCGCTTGGCAGCCCCAGCATTTT.

The chain is built from TRBV29-1 and TRBJ2-2; 16 bases map to TRBD2. The V gene end was trimmed by 7 bases and the J gene end by 7 bases; junction bases not matched to a gene: 9. The CDR3 has 16 residues. From germline, CDR1 is SQVTM and CDR2 ANQGSEA. The CDR3 here is CSAAGLAGGGFGELFF. Here the CDR3 DNA reads TGCAGCGCAGCGGGACTAGCGGGAGGGGGATTCGGGGAGCTGTTTTTT.

This clone has only a few counts. The chain couples TRBV2 to TRBJ2-7; 12 bases match TRBD2. Looked up from germline, CDR1 is SNHLY and CDR2 is FYNNEI. Trimming took 0 bases from V and 0 from J; bases not matched to a gene: 15. The CDR3 loop spans 21 amino acids. For the CDR3, the DNA is TGTGCCAGCAGTGAAGCGGGAAAACGAAGACTAGCGGGGGCCTTCTCCTACGAGCAGTACTTC. Its translation is CASSEAGKRRLAGAFSYEQYF. Using reference TRBV2 and TRBJ2-7 for the parts outside the CDR3, the full variable domain is EPEVTQTPSHQVTQMGQEVILRCVPISNHLYFYWYRQILGQKVEFLVSFYNNEISEKSEIFDDQFSVERPDGSNFTLKIRSTKLEDSAMYFCASSEAGKRRLAGAFSYEQYFGPGTRLTVT.

There are a few counts of this clone. The chain uses TRBV11-1 and TRBJ2-7; D is possibly TRBD1 (5 bases). With 1 base removed from V and 5 bases from J, the gap between germline ends came to 12 bases. The CDR3 contains 14 residues. Germline V gene data show CDR1 as SGHAT and CDR2 as FQDESV (reference sequence). DNA of the CDR3: TGTGCCAGCAGCTTAGGGCCGATCAGGGACGAGCAGTACTTC. It translates to CASSLGPIRDEQYF.

This chain's CDR3 is CASSIDPGREQYF. The DNA for the CDR3 is TGTGCCAGTAGTATAGATCCAGGTAGGGAGCAGTACTTC. J is TRBJ2-7 and V is TRBV19; D is undetermined. Looked up from germline, CDR1 is LNHDA and CDR2 is SQIVND (reference sequence). Trimming cost V 0 bases and J 7 bases, with 10 bases left between them. The CDR3 is made up of 13 amino acids. Variable domain in full (rest from reference TRBV19 and TRBJ2-7): DGGITQSPKYLFRKEGQNVTLSCEQNLNHDAMYWYRQDPGQGLRLIYYSQIVNDFQKGDIAEGYSVSREKKESFPLTVTSAQKNPTAFYLCASSIDPGREQYFGPGTRLTVT.

V and J are TRBV2 and TRBJ1-4; possible D gene TRBD1, 5 bases. The CDR3 length is 13 residues. CDR1 and CDR2 from the germline V gene are SNHLY and FYNNEI. V lost 11 bases to trimming and J lost 5 bases, with 15 bases between them. CDR3 sequence: CAASDKGNEKLFF. The CDR3 bases are TGTGCCGCTTCGGACAAAGGAAATGAAAAACTGTTTTTT.

The chain carries TRBV7-3 and TRBJ1-1; perhaps TRBD1 as D (6 bases). With 6 bases removed from V and 5 bases from J, the gap between germline ends came to 13 bases. Germline CDR1 is SGHTA and CDR2 is FQGTGA. The CDR3 length is 13 residues. The CDR3 nucleotides are TGTGCCAGCAGTCAAACAGGGTCGACTGAAGCTTTCTTT. It translates to CASSQTGSTEAFF.

The chain is built from TRBV7-3 and TRBJ2-7, with 7 positions matching TRBD2. The CDR3 runs 15 residues. The ends lost 4 bases at V and 4 bases at J; junction bases unmatched: 10. The germline CDR1 and CDR2 sequences are SGHTA and FQGTGA. CDR3 sequence (DNA): TGTGCCAGCAGCTCTCTCGCGGGAGTAAAGTACGAGCAGTACTTC. It encodes CASSSLAGVKYEQYF.

The genes are TRBV15 and TRBJ2-4; a possible D gene is TRBD2 (6 bases). V was shortened by 8 bases and J by 5 bases, with 13 bases between the two germline ends. This CDR3 region has 13 residues. Germline V gene lookup returns CDR1 LNHNV and CDR2 YYDKDF (reference sequence). This chain's CDR3 is CATWGGVQNIQYF. The CDR3 nucleotides read TGTGCCACCTGGGGAGGAGTCCAAAACATTCAGTACTTC.